Described below is a single TCR beta chain sequence and its context. Its antigen is currently unknown. Attached unique molecular identifiers marked individual cDNA molecules. Via MiXCR, TCRdb re-called the 5' RACE reads, giving one row per CDR3 protein. This table holds over 50,000 distinct CDR3 sequences, just under 15% found once. The data belong to a study of early T cells in non-severe SARS-CoV-2 infection. The study's findings and limits: Anti-spike CD8 specificities were favored by VDJdb matching, whose results missed private and CD4 specificities.

Sequenced here: whole blood, sampled at baseline. The sequence was obtained from an adult who was a healthcare worker with PCR-confirmed SARS-CoV-2 infection or an uninfected control (not recorded which).

CDR3 sequence: CSVEESMNTEAFF. Here the CDR3 DNA reads TGCAGCGTTGAGGAGAGTATGAACACTGAAGCTTTCTTT. The V and J genes are TRBV29-1 and TRBJ1-1, with D unclear. CDR1 and CDR2 (germline): SQVTM, ANQGSEA. This CDR3 comprises 13 residues. Trimming left V 3 bases short and J 0 bases short, with 8 bases between.